This TCR beta chain was recovered during a study of cytomegalovirus exposure and HLA in healthy donors. Germline V gene data show CDR1 as SGHDN and CDR2 as FVKESK. Trimming left V 6 bases short and J 4 bases short, with 11 bases between. The CDR3 is 13 residues long. Some clones are missing from TCRdb's copy, which holds only in-frame ones; the method was immunoSEQ multiplex PCR. The top ten hold 4% to 4.5% of the sample, which has some 170,000 clones, 89% seen once. The clonotype was recovered from a man younger than 35 in good health and CMV-seropositive. This rearrangement joins TRBV14 to TRBJ2-3, with D possibly being TRBD2 (5 bases). The sequencing input was PBMCs. The CDR3 loop is CASRRDGADTQYF. CDR3 DNA sequence: TGTGCCAGCAGACGGGATGGAGCAGATACGCAGTATTTT.